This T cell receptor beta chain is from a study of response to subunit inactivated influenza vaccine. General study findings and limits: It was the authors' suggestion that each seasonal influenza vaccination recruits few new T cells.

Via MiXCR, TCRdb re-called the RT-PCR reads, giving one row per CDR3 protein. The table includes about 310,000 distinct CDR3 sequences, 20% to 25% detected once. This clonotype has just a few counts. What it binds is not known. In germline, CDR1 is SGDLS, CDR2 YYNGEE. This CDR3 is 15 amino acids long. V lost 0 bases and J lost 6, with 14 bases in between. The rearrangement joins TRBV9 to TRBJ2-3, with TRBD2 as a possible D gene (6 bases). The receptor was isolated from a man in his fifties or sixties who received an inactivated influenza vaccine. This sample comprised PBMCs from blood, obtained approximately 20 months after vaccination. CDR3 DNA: TGTGCCAGCAGCGTAGCGGGAGACTCCCTCGATACGCAGTATTTT. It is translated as CASSVAGDSLDTQYF.